This paragraph covers one T cell receptor (beta chain) sequence. Antigen specificity is unknown. This sample was included in a study of long-term antiretroviral therapy in people with HIV. Among participants with HIV, every one received treatment in the United States. Run at survey level, the immunoSEQ assay was version v3.0. Assay used: immunoSEQ multiplex PCR; TCRdb lists only in-frame clones, some missing. The table records fewer than 40,000 clones, more than 95% of them present only once. Study-wide results and limits: Compared with controls, HIV repertoires showed narrower CDR3 length ranges. The repertoire was dominated at all time points by clones expanded before ART.

Germline V lookup: CDR1 SGHTA, CDR2 FQGNSA. The CDR3 spans 13 residues. The ends were cut back, 4 bases at V and 2 bases at J, with 8 bases in the middle. The sequence was collected from a man aged 25-45 years with HIV. The rearrangement links TRBV7-2 to TRBJ1-2; D is unclear. The sequencing here drew on unsorted PBMCs, taken 6.9 years after starting antiretroviral therapy. CDR3 residues: CASSSDGNYGYTF. As DNA, the CDR3 is TGTGCCAGCAGCTCGGACGGGAACTATGGCTACACCTTC.